The present entry profiles one T cell receptor beta chain with its context. The antigen remains unidentified. These data come from a study of T cell repertoires in cytomegalovirus infection. Findings of the study overall: Public TCR beta family frequency separated CMV-and-HLA carriers, including in an independent cohort. Dominating the ex vivo response were HLA-C-restricted CMV-specific TCR beta clonotypes.

TCRdb re-called the reads through MiXCR, storing one row per CDR3 protein. The top ten clones hold more than 80% of a sample with about 83,000 distinct CDR3 sequences, roughly half of them seen once. The CDR3 spans 14 residues. The V and J ends lost 3 bases and 7 bases, in that order; junction bases with no gene match: 4. Germline CDR1 and CDR2: SGHVS and FNYEAQ. The material sequenced was CD8+ T cells from cultured PBMCs, taken from culture after CMV antigen stimulation. The V call is TRBV7-6, the J call TRBJ2-1; 9 bases match TRBD1. This TCR derives from a human donor in good health (CMV status not recorded). Some clones in this sample may be carry-over from other donors' samples. The CDR3, as DNA: TGTGCCAGCAGCTTGACAGGACAGGGGAATGAGCAGTTCTTC. Translated: CASSLTGQGNEQFF.